This passage covers 30 T cell receptor beta chains from one sample sequenced in a study of cytomegalovirus exposure and HLA in healthy donors. In the PCR, 60 Vbeta and 13 Jbeta primers were used. Assay: immunoSEQ multiplex PCR; the TCRdb copy retains only in-frame clones and omits some. This table has about 160,000 clones, around 80% appearing once. What was sequenced was PBMCs. The receptors shown here come from a middle-aged man in good health and CMV-seronegative.

The rearrangement links TRBV20-1 to TRBJ1-2; D call uncertain. The CDR3 consists of 11 residues. Germline V gene lookup returns CDR1 DFQATT and CDR2 SNEGSKA (reference sequence). Trimming shortened V by 2 bases and J by 3 bases, and 4 bases separated the two germline ends. The CDR3 loop is CSARLDYGYTF. The CDR3 nucleotides are TGCAGTGCTAGATTAGACTATGGCTACACCTTC.

The chain combines TRBV5-1 with TRBJ1-1, with 10 bases that match TRBD1. V lost 5 bases, J lost 0 bases, and 7 bases stayed unmatched. Germline V gene sequence: CDR1 SGHRS, CDR2 YFSETQ. The CDR3 contains 16 residues. The DNA for the CDR3 is TGCGCCAGCAGGACAGGGGGCCCTAAAATGAACACTGAAGCTTTCTTT. Its translation is CASRTGGPKMNTEAFF.

The rearrangement uses TRBV18 and TRBJ2-1; perhaps TRBD2 as D (6 bases). Germline CDR1 reads KGHSH; CDR2 reads LQKENI. Trimming cost V 0 bases and J 3 bases, with 9 bases left between them. The CDR3 spans 15 residues. CDR3 in amino acids: CASSPPVTSYNEQFF. The CDR3, as DNA: TGTGCCAGCTCACCACCGGTGACTAGCTACAATGAGCAGTTCTTC.

This clone appeared once. CDR3 nucleotide sequence: TGCGCCAGCAGCTTGTTACAGGGGAATAAAGGAGCCAACGTCCTGACTTTC. Encoded protein: CASSLLQGNKGANVLTF. J is TRBJ2-6 and V is TRBV5-1, with 7 bases that match TRBD1. With 1 base clipped from V and 7 bases from J, the junction kept 11 bases outside the gene matches. There are 17 residues in the CDR3. Germline lookup yields CDR1 SGHRS and CDR2 YFSETQ.

V gene TRBV9 combines with J gene TRBJ2-7, with TRBD2 matching over 11 bases. This CDR3 has 14 residues. The V segment lost 3 bases and the J segment 7 bases; nucleotides outside the gene matches: 6. CDR1 and CDR2 (germline): SGDLS, YYNGEE. The DNA of the CDR3 is TGTGCCAGCAGCGCGCCGGGACTAGCGGAGGAGCAGTACTTC. It is translated as CASSAPGLAEEQYF. Full variable domain (missing parts from reference TRBV9 and TRBJ2-7): DSGVTQTPKHLITATGQRVTLRCSPRSGDLSVYWYQQSLDQGLQFLIQYYNGEERAKGNILERFSAQQFPDLHSELNLSSLELGDSALYFCASSAPGLAEEQYFGPGTRLTVT.

J is TRBJ1-3 and V is TRBV10-3; the D is unclear. The CDR3 consists of 13 residues. The V and J ends lost 7 bases and 2 bases respectively, with 9 bases between them. Germline V gene sequence: CDR1 ENHRY, CDR2 SYGVKD. The CDR3 bases are TGTGCCATCACTAGCGCGCCTGGAAACACCATATATTTT. It yields the protein CAITSAPGNTIYF.

In this sample, this clone turned up once. This chain uses TRBV7-9 with TRBJ2-3, with D possibly being TRBD2 (6 bases). Between the trimmed V and J ends, which lost 8 bases and 2 bases, there was a span of 14 bases. Germline V gene lookup returns CDR1 SEHNR and CDR2 FQNEAQ (reference sequence). CDR3 length: 14 residues. CDR3 DNA: TGTGCCAGCCTCGGGGGTCTACCCACAGATACGCAGTATTTT. Protein product: CASLGGLPTDTQYF. The full variable domain, in which reference TRBV7-9 and TRBJ2-3 provide the parts outside the CDR3, is DTGVSQNPRHKITKRGQNVTFRCDPISEHNRLYWYRQTLGQGPEFLTYFQNEAQLEKSRLLSDRFSAERPKGSFSTLEIQRTEQGDSAMYLCASLGGLPTDTQYFGPGTRLTVL.

The gene calls are TRBV29-1 and TRBJ1-1; 7 positions match TRBD1. V shed 6 bases, J shed 3 bases, and the junction held 4 bases outside the gene matches. This CDR3 comprises 12 residues. Germline values: CDR1 SQVTM, CDR2 ANQGSEA. As DNA, the CDR3 is TGCAGCGTCGCCGGGACAGACACTGAAGCTTTCTTT. Residues: CSVAGTDTEAFF.

The rearrangement joins TRBV6-5 to TRBJ2-1, with D maybe TRBD2 (7 bases). The germline V gene has CDR1 MNHEY and CDR2 SVGAGI. The CDR3 totals 15 residues. Trimming removed 2 bases from V and 9 bases from J, with 17 bases in between. DNA for the CDR3: TGTGCCAGCAGTTACCTGGGGCTGGCGGGGGCTGAGCAGTTCTTC. Translating it yields CASSYLGLAGAEQFF.

The V gene is TRBV25-1, the J gene TRBJ2-7; 7 bases are shared with TRBD1. The germline V gene has CDR1 MGHDK and CDR2 SYGVNS. The CDR3 has 13 residues. The junction had 11 bases not matched to a gene; V was cut back by 6 bases and J by 9 bases. CDR3 sequence reads: CASRAKGALGQYF. DNA for the CDR3: TGTGCCAGCAGGGCGAAGGGGGCCCTAGGGCAGTACTTC.

A single count supports this clone. J is TRBJ1-5 and V is TRBV28; 7 positions agree with TRBD1. The trim removed 7 bases at V and 6 bases at J, leaving 6 bases unmatched. This CDR3 comprises 13 residues. The germline V gene encodes CDR1 MDHEN and CDR2 SYDVKM. CDR3 DNA: TGTGCCAGCACCACTACAGGGGTTCAGCCCCAGCATTTT. This codes for CASTTTGVQPQHF.

The chain links TRBV6-5 to TRBJ2-6, with D possibly TRBD2 on 5 matching bases. The CDR3 length is 15 residues. The V end was cut by 6 bases, the J end by 2 bases, with 11 bases between. From germline, CDR1 is MNHEY and CDR2 SVGAGI. CDR3 amino acids: CASRAQRAGANVLTF. CDR3 bases: TGTGCCAGCAGAGCACAGAGGGCTGGGGCCAACGTCCTGACTTTC.

The chain carries TRBV10-3 and TRBJ2-5; 11 nucleotides match TRBD2. The V gene's germline CDR1 is ENHRY and CDR2 SYGVKD. CDR3 length equals 15 residues. V was clipped by 5 bases and J by 1 base; unmatched bases: 3. This CDR3 is CAISPGLAGQETQYF. DNA for the CDR3: TGTGCCATCAGTCCCGGACTAGCGGGCCAAGAGACCCAGTACTTC.

This clone has more than one count but fewer than ten. V usage is TRBV7-2 and J usage is TRBJ1-3, with TRBD1 matching 9 bases. This CDR3 has 16 amino acids. Germline CDR1 is SGHTA and CDR2 is FQGNSA. V lost 5 bases, J lost 1 base, and 6 bases stayed unmatched. Here the CDR3 DNA reads TGTGCCAGCAGCCAAAGACAGGGGGGATCTGGAAACACCATATATTTT. It specifies CASSQRQGGSGNTIYF.

V gene TRBV2 combines with J gene TRBJ1-1; D might be TRBD1 (5 bases). With 2 bases removed from V and 8 bases from J, the gap between germline ends came to 6 bases. There are 11 residues in the CDR3. In germline, CDR1 is SNHLY, CDR2 FYNNEI. This CDR3 reads CASSERGEAFF. In nucleotides, the CDR3 is TGTGCCAGCAGTGAACGGGGGGAAGCTTTCTTT. Together with reference TRBV2 and TRBJ1-1, the CDR3 gives the full variable domain: EPEVTQTPSHQVTQMGQEVILRCVPISNHLYFYWYRQILGQKVEFLVSFYNNEISEKSEIFDDQFSVERPDGSNFTLKIRSTKLEDSAMYFCASSERGEAFFGQGTRLTVV.

The chain couples TRBV5-6 to TRBJ1-2; no clear D. The CDR3 contains 14 residues. Trimming removed 0 bases at V and 6 bases at J, with 12 bases between. Looked up from germline, CDR1 is SGHDT and CDR2 is YYEEEE. CDR3 amino acids: CASSLGAEVHGYTF. The CDR3 DNA follows: TGTGCCAGCAGCTTGGGAGCGGAGGTTCATGGCTACACCTTC.

This sequence joins TRBV25-1 and TRBJ2-7, with 7 bases fitting TRBD1. V shed 6 bases, J shed 6 bases, and the junction held 5 bases outside the gene matches. This CDR3 comprises 12 residues. CDR1 is MGHDK and CDR2 is SYGVNS in the germline V gene. The CDR3 DNA reads TGTGCCAGCAGCGATTACAGGGGCGAGCAGTACTTC. This gives the protein CASSDYRGEQYF.

The gene calls are TRBV5-4 and TRBJ2-1, with 9 bases lining up with TRBD2. Germline CDR1 reads SGHNT; CDR2 reads YYREEE (reference sequence). The CDR3 is made up of 15 amino acids. V dropped 3 bases and J dropped 2; count of bases not matched to a gene: 3. As DNA, the CDR3 is TGTGCCAGCAGCTCAATAGCGGGAGCCTACAATGAGCAGTTCTTC. Translation: CASSSIAGAYNEQFF. Combining the CDR3 with reference TRBV5-4 and TRBJ2-1 gives the whole variable domain ETGVTQSPTHLIKTRGQQVTLRCSSQSGHNTVSWYQQALGQGPQFIFQYYREEENGRGNFPPRFSGLQFPNYSSELNVNALELDDSALYLCASSSIAGAYNEQFFGPGTRLTVL.

A few counts support this clone. The chain links TRBV7-9 to TRBJ2-5; 8 bases are a match to TRBD1. Germline-derived CDR1 and CDR2 are SEHNR and FQNEAQ (reference sequence). V dropped 5 bases and J dropped 1; count of bases not matched to a gene: 12. The CDR3 runs 17 residues. Here the CDR3 DNA reads TGTGCCAGCAGCCCCTCCGGGACAGGTGTACTCCAAGAGACCCAGTACTTC. It translates to CASSPSGTGVLQETQYF.

V is TRBV7-8 and J is TRBJ1-4; maybe TRBD1 (5 bases). CDR1 is SGHVS and CDR2 is FQNEAQ in the germline V gene. V was clipped by 2 bases and J by 8 bases, with 12 bases between them. This CDR3 is built from 14 residues. The CDR3 protein is CASSLSGFEEKLFF. Here the CDR3 DNA reads TGTGCCAGCAGCTTATCAGGGTTCGAAGAAAAACTGTTTTTT.

The CDR3 bases are TGCAGCGTCCGGACCGGGAGAGCGGTCACCTTC. Protein sequence: CSVRTGRAVTF. The chain recombines TRBV29-1 with TRBJ1-2; no clear D. The CDR3 has 11 amino acids. Per the germline V gene, CDR1 is SQVTM and CDR2 is ANQGSEA. V lost 6 bases and J lost 13, with 18 bases in between. Based on the CDR3 plus reference TRBV29-1 and TRBJ1-2, the full variable domain is SAVISQKPSRDICQRGTSLTIQCQVDSQVTMMFWYRQQPGQSLTLIATANQGSEATYESGFVIDKFPISRPNLTFSTLTVSNMSPEDSSIYLCSVRTGRAVTFGSGTRLTVV.

J is TRBJ1-1 and V is TRBV5-1; D gene ambiguous. V was clipped by 4 bases and J by 6 bases, with 10 bases between them. Germline V gene sequence: CDR1 SGHRS, CDR2 YFSETQ. This CDR3 region has 12 residues. The CDR3 spells CASSAGLSEAFF. DNA for the CDR3: TGCGCCAGCAGCGCGGGTCTTTCTGAAGCTTTCTTT.

This chain uses TRBV4-2 with TRBJ2-7; TRBD1 is a possible D gene (6 bases). This CDR3 has 14 residues. Germline lookup yields CDR1 LGHNA and CDR2 YNFKEQ. Trimming removed 0 bases at V and 6 bases at J, with 12 bases between. The CDR3, as DNA: TGTGCCAGCAGCCAAGATCTACAGGGTATCGAGCAGTACTTC. Encoded protein: CASSQDLQGIEQYF.

The J gene is TRBJ2-3, the V gene TRBV4-2; D is possibly TRBD2 (5 bases). The length of the CDR3 is 16 residues. Germline V gene data show CDR1 as LGHNA and CDR2 as YNFKEQ. The V and J ends lost 2 bases and 2 bases respectively, with 14 bases between them. The CDR3 DNA reads as TGTGCCAGCAGCCAAACACTTACCGGGGACACAGATACGCAGTATTTT. This gives the protein CASSQTLTGDTDTQYF.

The gene calls are TRBV6-1 and TRBJ1-6; D uncertain. Germline V CDR1 and CDR2: MNHNS, SASEGT. CDR3 length: 17 residues. Trimming removed 0 bases from V and 0 bases from J, with 9 bases in between. CDR3 sequence reads: CASSEALGSSYNSPLHF. DNA of the CDR3: TGTGCCAGCAGTGAAGCGTTAGGGAGCTCCTATAATTCACCCCTCCACTTT.

In its sample, this clone was seen once. This sequence joins TRBV11-3 and TRBJ1-1, with D unresolved. Trimming cost V 6 bases and J 2 bases, with 10 bases left between them. The germline CDR1 and CDR2 sequences are SGHNT and YENEEA. The CDR3 is 13 amino acids. The CDR3 reads CASSSGSNTEAFF. CDR3 bases: TGTGCCAGCAGTTCGGGGTCTAACACTGAAGCTTTCTTT.

The J gene is TRBJ1-2, the V gene TRBV10-3, with D unclear. Germline CDR1 reads ENHRY; CDR2 reads SYGVKD. V was pared by 0 bases and J by 1 base, with 6 bases between. The CDR3 has 14 residues. The CDR3 sequence is CAISESGVNYGYTF. CDR3 in DNA: TGTGCCATCAGTGAGTCAGGAGTTAACTATGGCTACACCTTC.

This chain uses TRBV7-9 with TRBJ1-2, with D perhaps TRBD1 (5 bases). In germline, CDR1 is SEHNR, CDR2 FQNEAQ (reference sequence). The CDR3 is 15 residues long. Trimming took off 1 base at V and 2 bases at J, with 11 bases between the two ends. CDR3 residues: CASSLESQGNYGYTF. In DNA, the CDR3 is TGTGCCAGCAGCTTAGAGTCGCAGGGCAACTATGGCTACACCTTC.

The chain couples TRBV5-6 to TRBJ2-7, with TRBD1 matching 7 bases. V trimming: 6 bases; J trimming: 0 bases; junction bases outside the gene matches: 6. Germline CDR1 SGHDT, CDR2 YYEEEE. The CDR3 spans 14 residues. This CDR3 reads CASNPGTVSYEQYF. CDR3 bases: TGTGCCAGCAACCCCGGGACAGTCTCCTACGAGCAGTACTTC.

The V and J genes are TRBV2 and TRBJ1-2, with TRBD1 as a possible D gene (5 bases). The V gene's germline CDR1 is SNHLY and CDR2 FYNNEI. Trimming removed 3 bases at V and 4 bases at J, with 15 bases between. CDR3 length: 15 residues. The CDR3 sequence is CASSDRGRAGYGYTF. The CDR3 bases are TGTGCCAGCAGTGATAGGGGCCGGGCTGGCTATGGCTACACCTTC.